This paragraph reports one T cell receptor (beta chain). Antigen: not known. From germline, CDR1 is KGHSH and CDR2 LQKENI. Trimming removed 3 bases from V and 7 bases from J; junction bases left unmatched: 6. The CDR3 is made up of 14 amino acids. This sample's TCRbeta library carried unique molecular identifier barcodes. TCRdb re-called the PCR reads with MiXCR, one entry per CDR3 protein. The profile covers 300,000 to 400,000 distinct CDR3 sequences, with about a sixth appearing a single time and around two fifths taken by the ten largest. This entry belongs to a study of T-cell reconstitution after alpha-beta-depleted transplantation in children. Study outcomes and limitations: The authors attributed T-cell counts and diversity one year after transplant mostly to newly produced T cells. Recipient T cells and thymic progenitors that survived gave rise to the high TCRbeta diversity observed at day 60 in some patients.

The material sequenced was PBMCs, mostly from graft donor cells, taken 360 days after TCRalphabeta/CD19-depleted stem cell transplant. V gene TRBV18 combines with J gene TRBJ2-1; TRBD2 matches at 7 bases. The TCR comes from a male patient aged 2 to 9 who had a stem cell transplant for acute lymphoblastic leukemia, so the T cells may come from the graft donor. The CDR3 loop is CASSPDRGGNEQFF. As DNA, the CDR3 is TGTGCCAGCTCACCGGACCGGGGAGGGAATGAGCAGTTCTTC.